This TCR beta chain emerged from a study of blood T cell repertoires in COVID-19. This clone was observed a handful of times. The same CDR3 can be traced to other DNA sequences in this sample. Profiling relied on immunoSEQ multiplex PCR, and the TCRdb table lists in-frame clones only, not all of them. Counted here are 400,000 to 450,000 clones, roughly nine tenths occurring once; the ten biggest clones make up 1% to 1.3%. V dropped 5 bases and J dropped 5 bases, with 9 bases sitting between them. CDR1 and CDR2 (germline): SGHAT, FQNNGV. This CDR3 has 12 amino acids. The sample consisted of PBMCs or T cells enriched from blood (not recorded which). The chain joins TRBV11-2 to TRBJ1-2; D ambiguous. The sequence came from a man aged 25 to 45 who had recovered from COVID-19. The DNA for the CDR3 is TGTGCCAGCAGCCCGGGAGGGTATGGCTACACCTTC. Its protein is CASSPGGYGYTF. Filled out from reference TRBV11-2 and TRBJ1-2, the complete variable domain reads EAGVAQSPRYKIIEKRQSVAFWCNPISGHATLYWYQQILGQGPKLLIQFQNNGVVDDSQLPKDRFSAERLKGVDSTLKIQPAKLEDSAVYLCASSPGGYGYTFGSGTRLTVV.